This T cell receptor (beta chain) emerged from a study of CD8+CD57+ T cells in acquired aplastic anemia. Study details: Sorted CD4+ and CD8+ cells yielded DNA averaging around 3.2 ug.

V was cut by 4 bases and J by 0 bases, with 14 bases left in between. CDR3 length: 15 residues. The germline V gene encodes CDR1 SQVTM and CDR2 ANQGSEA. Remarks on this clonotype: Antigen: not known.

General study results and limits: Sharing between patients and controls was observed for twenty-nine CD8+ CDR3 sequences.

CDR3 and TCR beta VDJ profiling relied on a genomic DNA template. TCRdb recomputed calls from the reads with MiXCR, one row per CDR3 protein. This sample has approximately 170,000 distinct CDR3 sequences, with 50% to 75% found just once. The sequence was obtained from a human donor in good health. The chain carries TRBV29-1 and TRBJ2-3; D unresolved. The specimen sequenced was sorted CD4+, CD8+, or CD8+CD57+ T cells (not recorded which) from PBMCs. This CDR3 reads CSVVDPAISTDTQYF. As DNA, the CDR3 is TGCAGCGTTGTCGATCCGGCTATCAGCACAGATACGCAGTATTTT.